The clone carrying this TCR beta chain occurred many times. Its antigen is unidentified. Unique molecular identifiers were attached to individual cDNA molecules. TCRdb called the 5' RACE reads again in MiXCR, with one record for every CDR3 protein. The sample includes more than 60,000 distinct CDR3 sequences, roughly a tenth seen only once; the top ten take about 6%. These data originate in a study of early T cells in non-severe SARS-CoV-2 infection. Study summary: Bulk RNA taken from unsorted whole blood was sequenced, leaving chains unpaired. Study observations and caveats: The study's VDJdb matching favored anti-spike CD8 responses and missed private and CD4 specificities.

The germline V gene has CDR1 SGHTA and CDR2 FQGNSA. V trimming: 4 bases; J trimming: 3 bases; junction bases outside the gene matches: 6. The CDR3 consists of 14 residues. Material: whole blood. The chain employs TRBV7-2 and TRBJ2-7, with 7 bases identical to TRBD2. The clonotype originates from an adult who was a healthcare worker with PCR-confirmed SARS-CoV-2 infection or an uninfected control (not recorded which). CDR3 amino acids: CASSYSSGFYEQYF. In DNA, the CDR3 is TGTGCCAGCAGCTACTCTAGCGGATTCTACGAGCAGTACTTC.